What follows are 23 T cell receptor beta chains derived from one specimen sequenced in a study of glioma-infiltrating T cells. TCR alpha and beta CDR3 regions were amplified from RNA using iRepertoire nested multiplex PCR. TCRdb processed the multiplex PCR reads anew with MiXCR; each CDR3 protein has one entry. The sample holds approximately 190,000 distinct CDR3 sequences, over 30% seen once. The sample taken for sequencing was glioma tissue, nonneoplastic brain tissue, or PBMCs (not recorded which). The receptors derive from a human donor with low-grade glioma or glioblastoma, undergoing nonglioma brain surgery, or in good health (not recorded which).

Many counts were recorded for this clonotype. V gene TRBV25-1 combines with J gene TRBJ2-1; 10 nucleotides agree with TRBD1. Germline lookup yields CDR1 MGHDK and CDR2 SYGVNS. V was clipped by 0 bases and J by 6 bases; unmatched bases: 8. The CDR3 is made up of 17 amino acids. CDR3 nucleotide sequence: TGTGCCAGCAGTGAATATCCGGGACAGGGGACCTCCAATGAGCAGTTCTTC. Its translation is CASSEYPGQGTSNEQFF. Combining the CDR3 with reference TRBV25-1 and TRBJ2-1 gives the whole variable domain EADIYQTPRYLVIGTGKKITLECSQTMGHDKMYWYQQDPGMELHLIHYSYGVNSTEKGDLSSESTVSRIRTEHFPLTLESARPSHTSQYLCASSEYPGQGTSNEQFFGPGTRLTVL.

The chain uses TRBV25-1 and TRBJ1-1, with a possible D match to TRBD1 (6 bases). Germline assignment: CDR1 MGHDK and CDR2 SYGVNS. The length of the CDR3 is 15 residues. The V and J ends lost 8 bases and 3 bases respectively, with 19 bases between them. The CDR3 spells CASGVGTTMDTEAFF. CDR3 nucleotides: TGTGCCAGCGGAGTGGGGACAACTATGGACACTGAAGCTTTCTTT.

This clonotype appeared many times. The CDR3 region is CASSPPGAREAFF. CDR3 nucleotides: TGTGCCAGCAGCCCCCCGGGGGCGCGTGAAGCTTTCTTT. The V and J genes are TRBV7-6 and TRBJ1-1, with D tentatively TRBD1 (6 bases). The length of the CDR3 is 13 residues. Between the trimmed V and J ends, which lost 5 bases and 7 bases, there was a span of 14 bases. Germline V gene sequence: CDR1 SGHVS, CDR2 FNYEAQ.

This clonotype was counted ten times or more. J is TRBJ2-7 and V is TRBV7-8, with D tentatively TRBD1 or TRBD2 (5 bases each). Germline V lookup: CDR1 SGHVS, CDR2 FQNEAQ. The CDR3 sequence is 15 residues long. V was cut by 5 bases and J by 0 bases, with 14 bases left in between. In DNA, the CDR3 is TGTGCCAGCAGCCTTTCGGGGCTAGCCTCCTACGAGCAGTACTTC. This codes for CASSLSGLASYEQYF.

CDR3 in amino acids: CASRRGLYNEQFF. CDR3 in DNA: TGTGCCAGTAGAAGGGGGCTCTACAATGAGCAGTTCTTC. The chain has TRBV19 and TRBJ2-1; 7 positions match TRBD1. The CDR3 sequence is 13 residues long. Per germline, CDR1 LNHDA and CDR2 SQIVND (reference sequence). Trimming at V came to 6 bases and at J to 3 bases, leaving 2 bases not matched to a gene.

This clonotype was detected ten times or more. The gene calls are TRBV6-2 or TRBV6-3 and TRBJ2-5, with TRBD1 matching over 10 bases. J gave up 4 bases and V 8 bases, and 1 base lay outside the gene matches. There are 12 residues in the CDR3. CDR1 is MNHEY, CDR2 SVGEGT, per germline. Written as DNA, the CDR3 is TGTGCCAGCGGGGACAGGGGAGAGACCCAGTACTTC. Protein sequence: CASGDRGETQYF.

CDR3 protein: CASSYSRLKQVHYEQYF. For the CDR3, the DNA is TGTGCCAGCAGTTACAGTCGGCTGAAACAGGTTCACTACGAGCAGTACTTC. The chain links TRBV6-2 or TRBV6-3 to TRBJ2-7; D perhaps matches TRBD1 (5 bases). This CDR3 region has 17 residues. CDR1 MNHEY and CDR2 SVGEGT come from the germline V gene. The ends were cut back, 2 bases at V and 3 bases at J, with 20 bases in the middle.

About this clonotype itself: A much bigger clone sits one base away, suggesting this may be a read error. This chain links TRBV3-1 with TRBJ2-5, with D unresolved. The CDR3 has 14 residues. Germline V gives CDR1 LGHDT, CDR2 YNNKEL (reference sequence). The DNA for the CDR3 is TGTGCCAGCATCCAAGAGTGGGATAGGGAGACCCAGTACTTC. It codes for CASIQEWDRETQYF.

This clonotype occurred many times. The chain employs TRBV20-1 and TRBJ2-5, with D unresolved. V was cut by 2 bases and J by 0 bases, with 10 bases left in between. This CDR3 comprises 14 residues. The germline V gene encodes CDR1 DFQATT and CDR2 SNEGSKA (reference sequence). The CDR3 coding sequence is TGCAGTGCTAGATCTCCCAGGTACCAAGAGACCCAGTACTTC. Translated: CSARSPRYQETQYF.

This clonotype was observed a handful of times. V usage is TRBV18 and J usage is TRBJ2-7, with TRBD2 matching over 7 bases. The junction had 18 bases not matched to a gene; V was cut back by 4 bases and J by 3 bases. Germline CDR1 KGHSH, CDR2 LQKENI. The CDR3 sequence is 18 residues long. CDR3 in DNA: TGTGCCAGCTCACTTCGGAGCTCCGTCGGGCGGGGGTTCTACGAGCAGTACTTC. Its translation is CASSLRSSVGRGFYEQYF.

Turning to this clonotype: A read error may account for a junction end that differs from germline. The CDR3 DNA reads as TGCGCCAGCAGCTTGGTGTCCGATGAGCGGTTCTTC. Residues: CASSLVSDERFF. The V gene is TRBV5-1, the J gene TRBJ2-1; D is unresolved. Germline CDR1 is SGHRS and CDR2 is YFSETQ. The CDR3 spans 12 residues.

The sample holds one count of this clonotype. One base away lies a much larger clone, so this may be a sequencing read error. The chain combines TRBV7-9 with TRBJ1-2; D uncertain. Germline lookup yields CDR1 SEHNR and CDR2 FQNEAQ (reference sequence). Trimming removed 7 bases at V and 4 bases at J, with 16 bases between. This CDR3 region has 14 residues. CDR3 sequence: CASTIPVGAYGYTF. CDR3 DNA: TGTGCCAGCACCATTCCAGTGGGAGCCTATGGCTACACCTTC.

Worth noting for this clonotype: This may be a read error: a much more frequent sequence differs by one nucleotide. This chain links TRBV3-1 with TRBJ2-1; TRBD2 might be the D (5 bases). The CDR3 runs 14 residues. CDR1 LGHDT and CDR2 YNNKEL come from the germline V gene (reference sequence). Between the trimmed V and J ends, which lost 6 bases and 7 bases, there was a span of 16 bases. CDR3 region: CASRIIGEGNEQFF. The CDR3 coding sequence is TGTGCCAGCAGGATTATCGGGGAAGGGAATGAGCAGTTCTTC.

There are a few counts of this clonotype. The rearrangement links TRBV5-4 to TRBJ2-7, with TRBD2 matching over 8 bases. From germline, CDR1 is SGHNT and CDR2 YYREEE (reference sequence). J was trimmed by 3 bases and V by 4 bases; bases with no gene match: 9. The length of the CDR3 is 15 residues. For the CDR3, the DNA is TGTGCCAGCAGCACTGGTGGGACTAGTCGCTACGAGCAGTACTTC. The encoded protein is CASSTGGTSRYEQYF. The whole variable domain, filled in from reference TRBV5-4 and TRBJ2-7, reads ETGVTQSPTHLIKTRGQQVTLRCSSQSGHNTVSWYQQALGQGPQFIFQYYREEENGRGNFPPRFSGLQFPNYSSELNVNALELDDSALYLCASSTGGTSRYEQYFGPGTRLTVT.

On this clonotype: Here the CDR3 omits its conserved ending phenylalanine or tryptophan, so a read error is the likely source. The J gene is TRBJ2-3, the V gene TRBV4-2; D gene uncertain. This CDR3 comprises 14 residues. Germline CDR1 reads LGHNA; CDR2 reads YNFKEQ. CDR3: CASSQVSTEDTQYL. CDR3 nucleotide sequence: TGTGCCAGCAGCCAAGTTTCGACGGAAGATACTCAGTATCTT.

The table lists this clonotype with many counts. This chain joins TRBV6-2 or TRBV6-3 and TRBJ2-7; tentative D call: TRBD1 (5 bases). The germline V gene has CDR1 MNHEY and CDR2 SVGEGT. V gave up 4 bases and J gave up 0 bases, with 13 bases separating them. The CDR3 runs to 15 residues. The CDR3: CASSFARTFSYEQYF. CDR3 bases: TGTGCCAGCAGTTTCGCGAGGACATTCTCCTACGAGCAGTACTTC.

This clonotype was detected ten times or more. The chain combines TRBV6-2 or TRBV6-3 with TRBJ1-5, with TRBD1 identical over 8 bases. Trimming cost V 7 bases and J 2 bases; bases outside gene matches: 7. Germline CDR1 is MNHEY and CDR2 is SVGEGT. CDR3 size: 15 residues. CDR3 loop: CASKTDRDGNQPQHF. In DNA, the CDR3 is TGTGCCAGCAAGACGGACAGGGACGGCAATCAGCCCCAGCATTTT.

This clonotype was counted ten times or more. CDR3 coding DNA: TGTGCCAGCAGTCCCCGGGACATCCAAAACATTCAGTACTTC. Translation gives CASSPRDIQNIQYF. This chain connects TRBV6-1 to TRBJ2-4, with D possibly being TRBD1 (6 bases). Germline V gene data show CDR1 as MNHNS and CDR2 as SASEGT. The V and J ends lost 5 bases and 5 bases respectively, with 13 bases between them. This CDR3 has 14 amino acids.

This clonotype came up many times. V usage is TRBV6-5 and J usage is TRBJ2-5; D possibly corresponds to TRBD1 (6 bases). This CDR3 has 14 residues. The germline CDR1 and CDR2 sequences are MNHEY and SVGAGI. Trimming removed 2 bases from V and 1 base from J, with 8 bases in between. The CDR3 DNA reads as TGTGCCAGCAGTTACGGACAGTCCCAAGAGACCCAGTACTTC. It is translated as CASSYGQSQETQYF.

The V gene is TRBV5-6, the J gene TRBJ2-3, with D perhaps TRBD2 (6 bases). Germline CDR1 SGHDT, CDR2 YYEEEE. The CDR3 is 15 amino acids. The ends were cut back, 1 base at V and 2 bases at J, with 11 bases in the middle. The CDR3: CASSLRRAYTDTQYF. The CDR3 bases are TGTGCCAGCAGCTTGCGGAGGGCGTACACAGATACGCAGTATTTT. The variable domain in full, with the rest retrieved from reference TRBV5-6 and TRBJ2-3, is DAGVTQSPTHLIKTRGQQVTLRCSPKSGHDTVSWYQQALGQGPQFIFQYYEEEERQRGNFPDRFSGHQFPNYSSELNVNALLLGDSALYLCASSLRRAYTDTQYFGPGTRLTVL.

V and J are TRBV30 and TRBJ2-1, with 8 bases fitting TRBD2. Germline CDR1 and CDR2: GTSNPN and SVGIG (reference sequence). The V and J ends lost 4 bases and 7 bases, in that order; junction bases with no gene match: 9. This CDR3 spans 14 amino acids. The CDR3 DNA sequence: TGTGCCTGGACGAGCGGGAGTGCGGAGAATGAGCAGTTCTTC. Its translation: CAWTSGSAENEQFF.

This clonotype was seen at least ten times. This chain uses TRBV4-1 with TRBJ2-7, with D possibly TRBD1 on 8 matching bases. The germline V and J ends were trimmed by 3 bases and 4 bases, with 16 bases remaining between them. This CDR3 has 15 residues. Germline V lookup: CDR1 MGHRA, CDR2 YSYEKL. As DNA, the CDR3 is TGCGCCAGCAGCCAGGGAGGGACAGGCGGATACGAGCAGTACTTC. Translated, it gives CASSQGGTGGYEQYF.

The sample holds a few counts of this clonotype. The chain uses TRBV5-8 and TRBJ2-3, with TRBD1 identical over 8 bases. Germline V CDR1 and CDR2: SGHTS, YDEGEE. V shed 0 bases and J 4 bases; nucleotides not matched to a gene: 10. The CDR3 has 17 residues. The CDR3 is CASSLARGRVYADTQYF. CDR3 coding DNA: TGTGCCAGCAGCTTGGCCAGGGGGCGAGTCTATGCAGATACGCAGTATTTT.